These 13 T cell receptor beta chains came from one sample sequenced in a study of T cell responses to AZD1222 COVID-19 vaccine. Produced via immunoSEQ multiplex PCR; TCRdb's table is partial and in-frame only. This sample carries roughly 140,000 clones, about 93% of them seen once, and the ten largest clones take approximately 2.9%. Sequencing used peripheral blood, obtained on day 0 of MenACWY control vaccination. The origin of the receptors is an adult in good health.

The chain links TRBV29-1 to TRBJ1-1; no definite D call. CDR1 is SQVTM, CDR2 ANQGSEA, per germline. Trimming took off 3 bases at V and 7 bases at J, with 6 bases between the two ends. This CDR3 is built from 10 residues. CDR3 in amino acids: CSVDIDEAFF. In DNA form, the CDR3 reads TGCAGCGTTGATATAGATGAAGCTTTCTTT.

The genes are TRBV7-8 and TRBJ1-6; 9 nucleotides align to TRBD1. V was clipped by 7 bases and J by 7 bases; unmatched bases: 8. The CDR3 runs 15 residues. Germline-derived CDR1 and CDR2 are SGHVS and FQNEAQ. The CDR3 coding sequence is TGTGCCAGCACACAGGGGGCGAACACCAATTCACCCCTCCACTTT. Translated: CASTQGANTNSPLHF. Based on the CDR3 plus reference TRBV7-8 and TRBJ1-6, the full variable domain is GAGVSQSPRYKVAKRGQDVALRCDPISGHVSLFWYQQALGQGPEFLTYFQNEAQLDKSGLPSDRFFAERPEGSVSTLKIQRTQQEDSAVYLCASTQGANTNSPLHFGNGTRLTVT.

The chain carries TRBV2 and TRBJ1-4, with D unclear. The CDR3 is 16 residues long. The V gene lost 6 bases and the J gene lost 1 base, with 15 bases spanning the gap. Per germline, CDR1 SNHLY and CDR2 FYNNEI. The CDR3 loop reads CASRTAISLTNEKLFF. CDR3 nucleotide sequence: TGTGCCAGCAGGACGGCTATAAGCCTAACTAATGAAAAACTGTTTTTT.

This chain joins TRBV29-1 and TRBJ1-1, with 8 positions matching TRBD1. V shed 5 bases, J shed 3 bases, and the junction held 2 bases outside the gene matches. Germline V lookup: CDR1 SQVTM, CDR2 ANQGSEA. CDR3 length: 12 residues. DNA of the CDR3: TGCAGCGTTTCGACAGGGGACACTGAAGCTTTCTTT. Protein sequence: CSVSTGDTEAFF.

The chain uses TRBV5-1 and TRBJ2-5, with TRBD1 identical over 8 bases. The CDR3 has 19 residues. CDR1 and CDR2 (germline): SGHRS, YFSETQ. V dropped 5 bases and J dropped 4; count of bases not matched to a gene: 22. The CDR3 region is CASRGGDRGSWWQRETQYF. The CDR3 DNA follows: TGCGCCAGCAGGGGAGGTGACAGGGGCTCTTGGTGGCAGCGAGAGACCCAGTACTTC.

V is TRBV3-1 (or the pseudogene TRBV3-2) and J is TRBJ1-3; D unclear. This CDR3 has 14 amino acids. V was clipped by 1 base and J by 4 bases, with 8 bases between them. Germline V gives CDR1 LGHDT, CDR2 YNNKEL (reference sequence). The CDR3 here is CASSQGNRGNTIYF. CDR3 nucleotides: TGTGCCAGCAGCCAAGGGAATCGAGGAAACACCATATATTTT.

The rearrangement uses TRBV19 and TRBJ2-1; TRBD2 might be the D (5 bases). Trimming removed 8 bases from V and 8 bases from J, with 19 bases in between. The CDR3 covers 14 residues. Germline V lookup: CDR1 LNHDA, CDR2 SQIVND (reference sequence). The CDR3 bases are TGTGCCAGTGGGGAGCGGTCTCTGTGGGATGAGCAGTTCTTC. Protein product: CASGERSLWDEQFF.

The rearrangement joins TRBV27 to TRBJ2-7; tentatively, D is TRBD2 (5 bases). The CDR3 length is 16 residues. V lost 6 bases, J lost 0 bases, and 18 bases lay in between. Germline V gene lookup returns CDR1 MNHEY and CDR2 SMNVEV (reference sequence). The CDR3 bases are TGTGCCAGCAGCCTAGCCGGATCTCGGAGCTCCTACGAGCAGTACTTC. Residues: CASSLAGSRSSYEQYF.

This clone was counted only a few times. The chain links TRBV28 to TRBJ1-5, with D tentatively TRBD1 (6 bases). This CDR3 comprises 14 residues. V lost 4 bases and J 7 bases, leaving 14 bases between the germline ends. Germline V gene data show CDR1 as MDHEN and CDR2 as SYDVKM. Here the CDR3 DNA reads TGTGCCAGCAGTTCCGGACAGAGCTGGCAGCCCCAGCATTTT. Its protein is CASSSGQSWQPQHF.

The rearrangement joins TRBV15 to TRBJ1-6; maybe TRBD1 (6 bases). The CDR3 runs to 14 residues. Germline V gene data show CDR1 as LNHNV and CDR2 as YYDKDF (reference sequence). V lost 2 bases to trimming and J lost 9 bases, with 11 bases between them. The chain's CDR3 is CATSRQGSGSPLHF. The CDR3 DNA follows: TGTGCCACCAGCAGACAGGGGTCGGGTTCACCCCTCCACTTT.

V usage is TRBV20-1 and J usage is TRBJ2-1, with 7 nucleotides matching TRBD2. V lost 0 bases to trimming and J lost 10 bases; unmatched junction nucleotides: 0. From germline, CDR1 is DFQATT and CDR2 SNEGSKA (reference sequence). This CDR3 has 11 residues. Written as DNA, the CDR3 is TGCAGTGCTAGAGAGGGAGGGGAGCAGTTCTTC. It is translated as CSAREGGEQFF.

This rearrangement joins TRBV19 to TRBJ1-2; D possibly corresponds to TRBD1 (6 bases). Germline-derived CDR1 and CDR2 are LNHDA and SQIVND (reference sequence). The CDR3 contains 13 residues. In DNA form, the CDR3 reads TGTGCAACTAGCCGTGGGGGCGGCTATGGCTACACCTTC. This translates into CATSRGGGYGYTF. Full variable domain (missing parts from reference TRBV19 and TRBJ1-2): DGGITQSPKYLFRKEGQNVTLSCEQNLNHDAMYWYRQDPGQGLRLIYYSQIVNDFQKGDIAEGYSVSREKKESFPLTVTSAQKNPTAFYLCATSRGGGYGYTFGSGTRLTVV.

The genes are TRBV18 and TRBJ2-7; D is undetermined. The CDR3 runs 15 residues. V dropped 2 bases and J dropped 0 bases, with 11 bases sitting between them. Germline assignment: CDR1 KGHSH and CDR2 LQKENI. CDR3: CASSPGSDPSYEQYF. The CDR3 bases are TGTGCCAGCTCACCAGGCAGCGATCCCTCCTACGAGCAGTACTTC.